The rows below give T cell receptor beta chains drawn from one sample of a study of human T cells and chemical hapten exposure. MiXCR, run by TCRdb on the RACE reads, gives a single entry per CDR3 protein. The table has some 82,000 distinct CDR3 sequences, 6% to 8.5% seen once; the top ten hold about 1.5%. The sequences come from whole blood, collected in connection with sensitization to the hapten diphenylcyclopropenone (DPC). The receptors come from a woman in her twenties or thirties with alopecia areata. Some clones in this sample may be carry-over from other donors' samples. The CDR3 runs from the conserved cysteine through the conserved F or W. The D gene is left open where the match is weak. Size tells how often a clone was seen (once, few, many) or the class of an expanded clone, and some rows leave it out.

TRBJ1-1 few NA TRBV5-4 CASSLRGEMNTEAFF TGTGCCAGCAGCTTGAGGGGAGAGATGAACACTGAAGCTTTCTTT
TRBJ2-1 many TRBD2 TRBV9 CASSASGGDNNEQFF TGTGCCAGCAGCGCTAGCGGGGGGGATAACAATGAGCAGTTCTTC
TRBJ2-7 many TRBD1 TRBV2 CATTGQGAKVRHEQYF TGTGCCACAACAGGACAGGGGGCGAAAGTGAGACACGAGCAGTACTTC
TRBJ2-1 NA NA TRBV3-1 CASRETGYNEQFF TGTGCCAGCCGAGAGACAGGTTACAATGAGCAGTTCTTC
TRBJ1-2 NA NA TRBV6-5 CASSYGVNYGYTF TGTGCCAGCAGTTACGGGGTTAACTATGGCTACACCTTC
TRBJ1-1 many NA TRBV21-1 CASSKRDRGLEAFF TGTGCCAGCAGCAAACGGGACAGGGGCCTCGAAGCTTTCTTT
TRBJ1-1 NA NA TRBV7-9 CASSLAAGTNTEAFF TGTGCCAGCAGCTTAGCGGCCGGGACGAACACTGAAGCTTTCTTT
TRBJ2-1 NA TRBD2 TRBV6-2/TRBV6-3 CASSSHPRTRQYNEQFF TGTGCCAGCAGTTCCCACCCCCGGACTAGACAATACAATGAGCAGTTCTTC
TRBJ1-1 few NA TRBV5-1 CASTISMNTEAFF TGCGCCAGCACCATCAGTATGAACACTGAAGCTTTCTTT
TRBJ1-4 many TRBD1 TRBV12-3/TRBV12-4 CASVSGTGYNEKLFF TGTGCCAGCGTCTCCGGGACAGGGTATAATGAAAAACTGTTTTTT
TRBJ1-4 few NA TRBV20-1 CSASTGSPRDEKLFF TGCAGTGCTTCTACAGGGTCCCCCAGAGATGAAAAACTGTTTTTT
TRBJ2-7 few TRBD1 TRBV10-3 CAISEGQSYEQYF TGTGCCATCAGCGAGGGACAGAGTTACGAGCAGTACTTC
TRBJ2-3 many NA TRBV6-4 CATSRGGGTDTQYF TGTGCCACCTCGAGGGGGGGGGGCACAGATACGCAGTATTTT
TRBJ2-3 few TRBD2 TRBV7-9 CASSLLAGVHTDTQYF TGTGCCAGCAGCTTACTAGCGGGGGTCCACACAGATACGCAGTATTTT
TRBJ1-5 many NA TRBV20-1 CSASRGWGRSSNQPQHF TGCAGTGCTAGTCGAGGCTGGGGCCGGTCCTCCAATCAGCCCCAGCATTTT
TRBJ2-3 few TRBD1 TRBV7-6 CASSLATGTGTDTQYF TGTGCCAGCAGCTTAGCCACCGGGACAGGCACAGATACGCAGTATTTT